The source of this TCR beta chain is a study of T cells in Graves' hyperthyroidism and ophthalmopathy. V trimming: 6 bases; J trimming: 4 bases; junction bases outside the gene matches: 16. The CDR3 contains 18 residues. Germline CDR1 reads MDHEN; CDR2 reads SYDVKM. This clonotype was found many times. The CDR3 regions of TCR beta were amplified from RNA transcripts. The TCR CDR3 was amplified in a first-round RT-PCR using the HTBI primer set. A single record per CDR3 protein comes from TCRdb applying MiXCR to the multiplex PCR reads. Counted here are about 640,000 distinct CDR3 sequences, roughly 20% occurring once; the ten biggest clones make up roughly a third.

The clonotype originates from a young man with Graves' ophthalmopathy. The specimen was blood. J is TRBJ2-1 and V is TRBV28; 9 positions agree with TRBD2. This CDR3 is CASSPSRGLARSYNEQFF. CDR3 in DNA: TGTGCCAGCAGCCCTAGTCGGGGACTAGCCCGATCTTACAATGAGCAGTTCTTC.